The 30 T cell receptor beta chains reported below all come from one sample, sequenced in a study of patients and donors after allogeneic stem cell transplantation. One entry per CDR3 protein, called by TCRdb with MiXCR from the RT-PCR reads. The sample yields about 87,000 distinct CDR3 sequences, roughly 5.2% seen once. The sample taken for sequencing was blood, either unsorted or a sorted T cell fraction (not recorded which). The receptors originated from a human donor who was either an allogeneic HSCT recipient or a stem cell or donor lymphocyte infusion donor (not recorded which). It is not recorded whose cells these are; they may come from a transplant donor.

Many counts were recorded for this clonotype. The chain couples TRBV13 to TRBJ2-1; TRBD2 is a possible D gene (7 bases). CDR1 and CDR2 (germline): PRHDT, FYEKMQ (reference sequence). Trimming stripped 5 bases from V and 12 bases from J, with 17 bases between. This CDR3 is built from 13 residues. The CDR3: CASSHRGARVQFF. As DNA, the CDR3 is TGTGCCAGCAGCCACCGGGGGGCTCGGGTGCAGTTCTTC.

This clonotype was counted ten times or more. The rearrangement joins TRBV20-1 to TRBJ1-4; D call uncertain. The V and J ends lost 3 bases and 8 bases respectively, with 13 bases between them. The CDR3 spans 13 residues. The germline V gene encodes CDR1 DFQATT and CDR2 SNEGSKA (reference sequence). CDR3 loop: CSASPQAGEKLFF. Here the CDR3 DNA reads TGCAGTGCTAGTCCTCAGGCCGGGGAAAAACTGTTTTTT.

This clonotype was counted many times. The CDR3 DNA sequence: TGTGCCTGGAGTGTAATGGGGGATCAGTTCTTC. Translated: CAWSVMGDQFF. This chain connects TRBV30 to TRBJ2-1; D is perhaps TRBD1 or TRBD2 (5 bases each). The V gene lost 0 bases and the J gene lost 13 bases, with 10 bases spanning the gap. The germline CDR1 and CDR2 sequences are GTSNPN and SVGIG (reference sequence). This CDR3 has 11 amino acids.

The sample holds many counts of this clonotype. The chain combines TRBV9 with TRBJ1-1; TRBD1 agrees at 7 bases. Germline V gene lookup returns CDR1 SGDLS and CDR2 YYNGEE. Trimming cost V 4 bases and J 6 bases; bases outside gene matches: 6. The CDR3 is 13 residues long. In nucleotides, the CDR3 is TGTGCCAGCAGCACAGGGGTGAGAGCTGAAGCTTTCTTT. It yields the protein CASSTGVRAEAFF.

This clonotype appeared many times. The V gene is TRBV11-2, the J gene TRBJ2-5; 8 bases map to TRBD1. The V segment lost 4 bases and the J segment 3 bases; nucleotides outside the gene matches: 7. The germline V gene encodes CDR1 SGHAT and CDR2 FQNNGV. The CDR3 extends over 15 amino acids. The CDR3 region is CASSSRPTGEETQYF. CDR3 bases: TGTGCCAGCAGCTCGCGACCGACAGGGGAAGAGACCCAGTACTTC.

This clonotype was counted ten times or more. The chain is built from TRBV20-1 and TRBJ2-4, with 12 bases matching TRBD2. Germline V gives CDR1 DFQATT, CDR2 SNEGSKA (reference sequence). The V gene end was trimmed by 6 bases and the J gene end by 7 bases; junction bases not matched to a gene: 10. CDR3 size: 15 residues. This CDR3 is CSAKLAGGPANIQYF. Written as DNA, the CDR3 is TGCAGTGCGAAACTAGCGGGAGGCCCGGCCAACATTCAGTACTTC.

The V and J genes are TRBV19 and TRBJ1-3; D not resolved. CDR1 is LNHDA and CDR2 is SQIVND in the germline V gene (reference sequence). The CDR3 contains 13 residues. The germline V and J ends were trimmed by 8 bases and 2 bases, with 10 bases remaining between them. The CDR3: CASGVEPGNTIYF. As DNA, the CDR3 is TGTGCCAGTGGTGTCGAACCTGGAAACACCATATATTTT.

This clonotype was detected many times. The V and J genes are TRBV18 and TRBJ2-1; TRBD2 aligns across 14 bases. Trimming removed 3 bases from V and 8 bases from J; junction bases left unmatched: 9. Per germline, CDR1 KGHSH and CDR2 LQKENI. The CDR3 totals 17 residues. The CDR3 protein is CASSPGLAGVFLDEQFF. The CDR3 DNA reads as TGTGCCAGCTCACCGGGACTAGCGGGAGTCTTCTTGGATGAGCAGTTCTTC.

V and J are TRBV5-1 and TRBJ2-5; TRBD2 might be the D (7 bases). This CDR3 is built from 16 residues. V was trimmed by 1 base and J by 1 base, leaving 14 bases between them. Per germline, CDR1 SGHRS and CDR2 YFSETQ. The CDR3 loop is CASSLRGGARQETQYF. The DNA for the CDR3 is TGCGCCAGCAGCTTGAGGGGGGGGGCCCGCCAAGAGACCCAGTACTTC.

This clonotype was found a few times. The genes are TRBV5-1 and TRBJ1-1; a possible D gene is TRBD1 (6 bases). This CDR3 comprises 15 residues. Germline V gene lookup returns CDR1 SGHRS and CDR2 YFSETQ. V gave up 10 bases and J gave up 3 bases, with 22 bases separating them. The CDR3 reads CAPLWVEGGDTEAFF. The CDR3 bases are TGCGCCCCCCTTTGGGTTGAGGGGGGGGACACTGAAGCTTTCTTT.

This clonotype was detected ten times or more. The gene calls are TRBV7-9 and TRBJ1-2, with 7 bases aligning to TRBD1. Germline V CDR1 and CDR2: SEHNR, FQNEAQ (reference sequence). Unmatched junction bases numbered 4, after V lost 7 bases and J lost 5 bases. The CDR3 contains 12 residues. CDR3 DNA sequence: TGTGCCAGCACCCAGGGGGGTTATGGCTACACCTTC. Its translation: CASTQGGYGYTF.

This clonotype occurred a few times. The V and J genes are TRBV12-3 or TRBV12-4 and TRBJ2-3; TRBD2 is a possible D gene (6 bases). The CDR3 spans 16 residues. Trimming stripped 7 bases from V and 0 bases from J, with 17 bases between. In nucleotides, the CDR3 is TGTGCCAGCACTACCGGGGCGGGACTTAGCACAGATACGCAGTATTTT. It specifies CASTTGAGLSTDTQYF.

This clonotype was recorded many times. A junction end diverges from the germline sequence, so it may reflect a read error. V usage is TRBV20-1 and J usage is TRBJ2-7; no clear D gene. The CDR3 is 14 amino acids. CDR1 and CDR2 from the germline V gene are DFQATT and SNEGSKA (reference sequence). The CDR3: CSARDYKGLLPQHF. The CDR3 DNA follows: TGCAGTGCTAGAGATTACAAAGGGTTGCTACCGCAACACTTC.

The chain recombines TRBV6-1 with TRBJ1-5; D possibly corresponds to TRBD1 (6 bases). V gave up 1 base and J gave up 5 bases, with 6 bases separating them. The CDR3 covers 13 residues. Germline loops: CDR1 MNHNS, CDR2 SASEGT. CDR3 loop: CASSEGTDQPQHF. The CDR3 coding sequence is TGTGCCAGCAGTGAAGGGACAGATCAGCCCCAGCATTTT.

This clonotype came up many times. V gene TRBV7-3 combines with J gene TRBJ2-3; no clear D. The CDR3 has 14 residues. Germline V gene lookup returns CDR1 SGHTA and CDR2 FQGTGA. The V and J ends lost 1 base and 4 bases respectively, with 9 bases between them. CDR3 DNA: TGTGCCAGCAGCTTAAATAGTAACGCAGATACGCAGTATTTT. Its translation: CASSLNSNADTQYF.

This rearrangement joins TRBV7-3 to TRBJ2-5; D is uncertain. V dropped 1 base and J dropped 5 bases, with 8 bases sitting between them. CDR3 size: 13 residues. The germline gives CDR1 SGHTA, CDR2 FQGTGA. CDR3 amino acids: CASSLNGRETQYF. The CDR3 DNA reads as TGTGCCAGCAGCTTAAACGGCCGGGAGACCCAGTACTTC.

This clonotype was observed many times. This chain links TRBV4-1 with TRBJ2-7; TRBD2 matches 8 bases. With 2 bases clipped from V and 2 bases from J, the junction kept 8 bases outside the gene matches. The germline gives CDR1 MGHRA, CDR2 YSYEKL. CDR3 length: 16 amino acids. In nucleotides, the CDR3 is TGCGCCAGCAGCCAACCCGGGGGGGTTGGTCCCTACGAGCAGTACTTC. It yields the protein CASSQPGGVGPYEQYF.

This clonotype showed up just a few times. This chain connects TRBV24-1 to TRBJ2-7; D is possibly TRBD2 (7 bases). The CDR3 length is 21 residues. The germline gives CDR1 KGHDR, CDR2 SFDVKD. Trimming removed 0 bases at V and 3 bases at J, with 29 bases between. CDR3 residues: CATSDLHEMEGGPRYFYEQYF. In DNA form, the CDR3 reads TGTGCCACCAGTGATTTGCACGAGATGGAGGGGGGGCCCCGCTATTTCTACGAGCAGTACTTC.

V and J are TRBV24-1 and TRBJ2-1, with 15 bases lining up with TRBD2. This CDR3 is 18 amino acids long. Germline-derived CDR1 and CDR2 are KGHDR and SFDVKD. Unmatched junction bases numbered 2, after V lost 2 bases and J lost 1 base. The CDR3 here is CATSDSGTSGGSYNEQFF. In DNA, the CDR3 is TGTGCCACCAGTGATTCCGGGACTAGCGGGGGGTCCTACAATGAGCAGTTCTTC.

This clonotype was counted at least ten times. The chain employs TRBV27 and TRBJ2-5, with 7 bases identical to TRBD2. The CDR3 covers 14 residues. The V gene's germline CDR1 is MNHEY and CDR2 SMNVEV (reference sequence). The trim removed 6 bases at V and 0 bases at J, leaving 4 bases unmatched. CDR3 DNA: TGTGCCAGCAGGGGGGGGGTGTACCAAGAGACCCAGTACTTC. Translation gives CASRGGVYQETQYF.

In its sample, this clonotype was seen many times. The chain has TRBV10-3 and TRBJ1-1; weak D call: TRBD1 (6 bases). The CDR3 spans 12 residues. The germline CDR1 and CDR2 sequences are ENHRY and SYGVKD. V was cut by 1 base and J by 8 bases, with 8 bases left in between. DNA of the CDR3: TGTGCCATCAGTGAGTTGGGGACAGAAGCTTTCTTT. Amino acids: CAISELGTEAFF.

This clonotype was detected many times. CDR3 in amino acids: CASSPGRTGELFF. The CDR3 DNA is TGTGCCAGCAGCCCTGGACGGACCGGGGAGCTGTTTTTT. The chain joins TRBV7-3 to TRBJ2-2; D is uncertain. V was shortened by 5 bases and J by 5 bases, with 9 bases between the two germline ends. The CDR3 loop spans 13 amino acids. Per the germline V gene, CDR1 is SGHTA and CDR2 is FQGTGA.

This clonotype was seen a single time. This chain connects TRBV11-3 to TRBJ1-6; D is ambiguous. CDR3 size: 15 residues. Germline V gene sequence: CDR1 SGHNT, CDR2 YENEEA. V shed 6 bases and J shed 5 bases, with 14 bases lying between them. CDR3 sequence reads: CASRTRGYDNSPLHF. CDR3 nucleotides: TGTGCCAGCAGGACGCGCGGATATGATAATTCACCCCTCCACTTT.

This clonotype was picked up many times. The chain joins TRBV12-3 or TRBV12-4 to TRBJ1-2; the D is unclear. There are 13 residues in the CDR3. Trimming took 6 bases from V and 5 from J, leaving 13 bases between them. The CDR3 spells CASSPDSVYGYTF. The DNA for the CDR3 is TGTGCCAGCAGCCCGGACTCGGTATATGGCTACACCTTC.

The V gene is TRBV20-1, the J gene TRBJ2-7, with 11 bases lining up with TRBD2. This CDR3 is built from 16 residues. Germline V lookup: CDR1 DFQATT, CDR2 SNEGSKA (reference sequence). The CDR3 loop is CSLSGLAAGYSYEQYF. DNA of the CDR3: TGCAGCCTATCGGGACTAGCGGCCGGGTATAGCTACGAGCAGTACTTC.

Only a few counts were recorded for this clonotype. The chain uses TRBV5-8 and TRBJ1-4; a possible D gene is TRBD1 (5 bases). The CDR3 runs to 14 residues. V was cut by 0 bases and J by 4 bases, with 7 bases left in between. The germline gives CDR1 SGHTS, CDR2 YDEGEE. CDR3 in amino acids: CASSLGQINEKLFF. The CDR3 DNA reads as TGTGCCAGCAGCTTGGGACAGATTAATGAAAAACTGTTTTTT.

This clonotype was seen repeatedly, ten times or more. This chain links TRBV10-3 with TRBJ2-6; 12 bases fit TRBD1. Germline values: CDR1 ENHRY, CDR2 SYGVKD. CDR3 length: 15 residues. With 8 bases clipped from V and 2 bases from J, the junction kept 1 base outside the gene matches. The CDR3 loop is CAIGTGGAGANVLTF. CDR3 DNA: TGTGCCATCGGGACAGGGGGCGCTGGGGCCAACGTCCTGACTTTC.

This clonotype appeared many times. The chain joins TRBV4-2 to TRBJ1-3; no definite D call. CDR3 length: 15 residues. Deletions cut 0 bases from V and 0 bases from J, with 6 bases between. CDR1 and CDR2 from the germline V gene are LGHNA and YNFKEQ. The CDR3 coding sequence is TGTGCCAGCAGCCAAGACCCCTTCTCTGGAAACACCATATATTTT. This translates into CASSQDPFSGNTIYF.

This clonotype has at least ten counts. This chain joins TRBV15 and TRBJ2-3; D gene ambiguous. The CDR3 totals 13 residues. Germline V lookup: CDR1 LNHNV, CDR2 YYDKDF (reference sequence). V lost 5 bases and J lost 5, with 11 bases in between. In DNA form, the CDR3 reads TGTGCCACCAGCCTTTCTTCGGGAGATACGCAGTATTTT. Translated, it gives CATSLSSGDTQYF.

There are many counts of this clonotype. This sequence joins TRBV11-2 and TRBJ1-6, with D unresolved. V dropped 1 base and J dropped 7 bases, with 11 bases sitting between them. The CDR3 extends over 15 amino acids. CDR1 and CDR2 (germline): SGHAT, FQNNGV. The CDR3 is CASSLAPGMNSPLHF. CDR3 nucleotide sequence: TGTGCCAGCAGCTTAGCGCCAGGAATGAATTCACCCCTCCACTTT.